A selection of T cell receptor beta chains follows, all from one sample in a study of blood T cell repertoires in COVID-19. Sequencing used immunoSEQ multiplex PCR; TCRdb keeps in-frame clones, though not all of them. The sample lists 250,000 or so clones, 70% to 85% occurring once. Sequencing was performed on peripheral blood. Source of these receptors: a man at least 80 years old with acute or convalescent COVID-19. Each CDR3 is given with its conserved first and last residue. Fields, in order: clone size, D gene, J gene, V gene, CDR3 protein, CDR3 DNA. A D gene is named only where the DNA matches it firmly. The listing skips clone size in some rows; elsewhere it reads once, few, many or a size class.

clone_size: NA
d_call: NA
j_call: TRBJ2-3
v_call: TRBV12-3/TRBV12-4
cdr3_aa: CASSLVAVDTQYF
cdr3_nt: TGTGCCAGCAGTTTAGTGGCGGTTGATACGCAGTATTTT

clone_size: once
d_call: NA
j_call: TRBJ1-5
v_call: TRBV28
cdr3_aa: CASSLLTVSQPQHF
cdr3_nt: TGTGCCAGCAGTCTCCTGACTGTCTCCCAGCCCCAGCATTTT

clone_size: NA
d_call: TRBD2
j_call: TRBJ2-7
v_call: TRBV28
cdr3_aa: CASTWGGSSHEQYF
cdr3_nt: TGTGCCAGCACCTGGGGGGGATCATCCCACGAGCAGTACTTC

clone_size: NA
d_call: NA
j_call: TRBJ1-5
v_call: TRBV19
cdr3_aa: CASSIMGGYSNQPQHF
cdr3_nt: TGTGCCAGTAGTATAATGGGGGGATATAGCAATCAGCCCCAGCATTTT

clone_size: NA
d_call: NA
j_call: TRBJ1-6
v_call: TRBV5-6
cdr3_aa: CASTSFLESSYNSPLHF
cdr3_nt: TGTGCCAGCACCTCTTTCCTGGAGAGCTCCTATAATTCACCCCTCCACTTT

clone_size: NA
d_call: TRBD1
j_call: TRBJ1-5
v_call: TRBV30
cdr3_aa: CAWSTGLANSNQPQHF
cdr3_nt: TGTGCCTGGTCGACAGGGCTCGCTAATAGCAATCAGCCCCAGCATTTT

clone_size: few
d_call: TRBD2
j_call: TRBJ2-7
v_call: TRBV11-1
cdr3_aa: CASSPASREGTYEQYF
cdr3_nt: TGTGCCAGCAGCCCAGCGAGCCGGGAGGGGACCTACGAGCAGTACTTC

clone_size: NA
d_call: TRBD1
j_call: TRBJ1-2
v_call: TRBV29-1
cdr3_aa: CSARADRVGYTF
cdr3_nt: TGCAGCGCCAGGGCTGACAGGGTTGGCTACACCTTC

clone_size: NA
d_call: NA
j_call: TRBJ2-5
v_call: TRBV24-1
cdr3_aa: CATSRAVGGETQYF
cdr3_nt: TGTGCCACCAGTCGGGCAGTTGGCGGGGAGACCCAGTACTTC

clone_size: NA
d_call: NA
j_call: TRBJ1-1
v_call: TRBV7-2
cdr3_aa: CASSLARPGSNTEAFF
cdr3_nt: TGTGCCAGCAGCTTAGCGCGCCCGGGATCGAACACTGAAGCTTTCTTT

clone_size: NA
d_call: NA
j_call: TRBJ2-1
v_call: TRBV9
cdr3_aa: CASSVATGTEQFF
cdr3_nt: TGTGCCAGCAGCGTAGCTACAGGGACTGAGCAGTTCTTC

clone_size: NA
d_call: TRBD1
j_call: TRBJ1-2
v_call: TRBV28
cdr3_aa: CASSYLGGTYGYTF
cdr3_nt: TGTGCCAGCAGTTATCTAGGGGGCACCTATGGCTACACCTTC

clone_size: NA
d_call: NA
j_call: TRBJ1-4
v_call: TRBV23-1
cdr3_aa: CASSQSYPGLREKLFF
cdr3_nt: TGCGCCAGCAGTCAATCCTACCCAGGGCTTCGGGAAAAACTGTTTTTT

clone_size: NA
d_call: TRBD1
j_call: TRBJ1-1
v_call: TRBV7-9
cdr3_aa: CASSLSGQRNTEAFF
cdr3_nt: TGTGCCAGCAGCTTGTCGGGACAGCGGAACACTGAAGCTTTCTTT

clone_size: once
d_call: NA
j_call: TRBJ2-1
v_call: TRBV5-8
cdr3_aa: CASSLVTRNEQFF
cdr3_nt: TGTGCCAGCAGCTTGGTGACACGTAATGAGCAGTTCTTC

clone_size: NA
d_call: NA
j_call: TRBJ1-1
v_call: TRBV2
cdr3_aa: CASREGTTSTEAFF
cdr3_nt: TGTGCCAGCAGAGAGGGTACGACAAGCACTGAAGCTTTCTTT